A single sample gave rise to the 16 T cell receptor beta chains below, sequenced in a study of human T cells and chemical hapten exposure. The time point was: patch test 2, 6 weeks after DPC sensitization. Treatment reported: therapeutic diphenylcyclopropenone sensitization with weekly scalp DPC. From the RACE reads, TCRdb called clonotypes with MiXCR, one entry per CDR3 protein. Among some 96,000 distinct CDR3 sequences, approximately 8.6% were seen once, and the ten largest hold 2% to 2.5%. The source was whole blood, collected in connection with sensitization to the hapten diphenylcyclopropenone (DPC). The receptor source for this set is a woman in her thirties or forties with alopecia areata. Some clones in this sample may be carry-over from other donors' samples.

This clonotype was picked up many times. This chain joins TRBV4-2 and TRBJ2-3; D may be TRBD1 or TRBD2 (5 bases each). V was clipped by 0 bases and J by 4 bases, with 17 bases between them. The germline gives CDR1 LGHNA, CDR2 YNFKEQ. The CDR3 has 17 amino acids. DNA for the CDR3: TGTGCCAGCAGCCAAGAAGTGGCTTTCGGGGCGGCAGATACGCAGTATTTT. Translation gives CASSQEVAFGAADTQYF.

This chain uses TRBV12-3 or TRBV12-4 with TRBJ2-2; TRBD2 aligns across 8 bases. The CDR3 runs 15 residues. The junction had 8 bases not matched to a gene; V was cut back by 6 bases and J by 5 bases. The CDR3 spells CASRLLAASTGELFF. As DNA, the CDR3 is TGTGCCAGCAGGCTACTAGCGGCCAGTACCGGGGAGCTGTTTTTT.

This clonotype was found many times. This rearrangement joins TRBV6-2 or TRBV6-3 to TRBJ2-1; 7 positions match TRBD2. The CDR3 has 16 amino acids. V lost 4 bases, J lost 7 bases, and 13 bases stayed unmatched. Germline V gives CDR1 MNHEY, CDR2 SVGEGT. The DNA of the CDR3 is TGTGCCAGCAGTTTCTCGACTAGCCCCCTGTCGAATGAGCAGTTCTTC. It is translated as CASSFSTSPLSNEQFF.

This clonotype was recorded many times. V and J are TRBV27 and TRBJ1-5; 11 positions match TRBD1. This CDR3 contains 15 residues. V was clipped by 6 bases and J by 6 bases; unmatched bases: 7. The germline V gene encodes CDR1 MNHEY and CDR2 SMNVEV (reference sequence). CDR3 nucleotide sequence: TGTGCCAGCAGCTCCGGGACAGGGGGTGCTCAGCCCCAGCATTTT. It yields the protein CASSSGTGGAQPQHF.

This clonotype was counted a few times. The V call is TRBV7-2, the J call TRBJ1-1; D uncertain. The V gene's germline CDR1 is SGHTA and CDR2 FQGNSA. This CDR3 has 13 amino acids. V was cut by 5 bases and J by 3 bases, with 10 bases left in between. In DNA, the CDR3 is TGTGCCAGCAGCAACCCCAGCGACACTGAAGCTTTCTTT. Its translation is CASSNPSDTEAFF.

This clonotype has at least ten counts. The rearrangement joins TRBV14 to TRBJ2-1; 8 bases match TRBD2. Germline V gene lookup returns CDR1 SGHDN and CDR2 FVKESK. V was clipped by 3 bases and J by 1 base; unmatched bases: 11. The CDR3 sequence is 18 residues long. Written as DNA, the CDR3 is TGTGCCAGCAGCCACTGGTCAGCGGGAGCGCGGTCCTACAATGAGCAGTTCTTC. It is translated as CASSHWSAGARSYNEQFF.

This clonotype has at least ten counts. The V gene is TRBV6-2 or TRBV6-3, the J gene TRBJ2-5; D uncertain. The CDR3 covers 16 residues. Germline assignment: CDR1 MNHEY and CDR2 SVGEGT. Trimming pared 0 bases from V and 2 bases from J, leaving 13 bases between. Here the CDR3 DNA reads TGTGCCAGCAGTTACTCGACGGGTCACCTACAAGAGACCCAGTACTTC. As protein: CASSYSTGHLQETQYF.

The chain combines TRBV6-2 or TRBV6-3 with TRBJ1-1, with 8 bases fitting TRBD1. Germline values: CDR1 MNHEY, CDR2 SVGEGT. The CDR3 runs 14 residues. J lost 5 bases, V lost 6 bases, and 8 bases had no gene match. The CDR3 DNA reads TGTGCCAGCAGCCCTACTACAGGGGGTACTGAAGCTTTCTTT. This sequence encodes CASSPTTGGTEAFF.

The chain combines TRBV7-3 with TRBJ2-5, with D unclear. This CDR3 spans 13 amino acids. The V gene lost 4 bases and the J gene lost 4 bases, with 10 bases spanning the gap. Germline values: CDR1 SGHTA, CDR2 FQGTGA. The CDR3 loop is CASSSDVRETQYF. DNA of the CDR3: TGTGCCAGCAGCTCCGACGTACGAGAGACCCAGTACTTC.

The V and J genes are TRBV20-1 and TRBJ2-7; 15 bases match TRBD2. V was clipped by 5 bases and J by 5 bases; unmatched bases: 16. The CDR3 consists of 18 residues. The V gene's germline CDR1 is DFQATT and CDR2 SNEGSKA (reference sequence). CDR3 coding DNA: TGCAGTGCTCCAGGGGGGGGACTAGCGGGAGGAGACGCCGACGAGCAGTACTTC. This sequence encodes CSAPGGGLAGGDADEQYF.

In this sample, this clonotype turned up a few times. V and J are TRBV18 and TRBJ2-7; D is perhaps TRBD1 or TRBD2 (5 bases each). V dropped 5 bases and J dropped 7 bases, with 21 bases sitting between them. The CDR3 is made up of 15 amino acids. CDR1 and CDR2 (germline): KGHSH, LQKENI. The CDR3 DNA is TGTGCCAGCTCAGCCTCCGGGACGGCCGGTACGGAGCAGTACTTC. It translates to CASSASGTAGTEQYF.

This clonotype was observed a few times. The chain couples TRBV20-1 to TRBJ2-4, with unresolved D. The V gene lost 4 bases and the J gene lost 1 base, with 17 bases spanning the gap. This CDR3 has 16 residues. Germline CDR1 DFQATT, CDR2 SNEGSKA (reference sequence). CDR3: CSATPASNYAKNIQYF. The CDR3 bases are TGCAGTGCTACCCCGGCTTCAAACTATGCCAAAAACATTCAGTACTTC.

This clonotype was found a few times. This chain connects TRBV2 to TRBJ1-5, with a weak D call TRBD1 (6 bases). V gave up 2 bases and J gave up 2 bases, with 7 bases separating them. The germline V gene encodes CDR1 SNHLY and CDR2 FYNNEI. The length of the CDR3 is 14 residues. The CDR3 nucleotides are TGTGCCAGCAGTGAATCAGGGGGCAATCAGCCCCAGCATTTT. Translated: CASSESGGNQPQHF.

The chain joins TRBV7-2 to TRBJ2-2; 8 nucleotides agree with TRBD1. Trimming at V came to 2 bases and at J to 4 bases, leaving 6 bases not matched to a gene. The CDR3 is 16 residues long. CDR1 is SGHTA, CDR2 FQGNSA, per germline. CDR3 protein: CASSLRQGAGTGELFF. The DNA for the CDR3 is TGTGCCAGCAGCTTACGGCAGGGGGCCGGCACCGGGGAGCTGTTTTTT.

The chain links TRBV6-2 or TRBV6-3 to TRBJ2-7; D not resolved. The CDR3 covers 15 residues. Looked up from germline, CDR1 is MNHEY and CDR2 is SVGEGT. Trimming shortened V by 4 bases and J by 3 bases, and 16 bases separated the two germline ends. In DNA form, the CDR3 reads TGTGCCAGCAGTTCCTACGGCCTACCGGACTACGAGCAGTACTTC. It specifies CASSSYGLPDYEQYF.

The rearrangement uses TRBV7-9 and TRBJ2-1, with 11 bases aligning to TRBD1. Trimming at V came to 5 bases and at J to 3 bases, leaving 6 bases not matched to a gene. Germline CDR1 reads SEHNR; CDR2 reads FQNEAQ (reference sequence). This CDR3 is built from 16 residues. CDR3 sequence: CASSPDRGRVYNEQFF. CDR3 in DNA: TGTGCCAGCAGCCCGGACAGGGGGCGGGTCTACAATGAGCAGTTCTTC.